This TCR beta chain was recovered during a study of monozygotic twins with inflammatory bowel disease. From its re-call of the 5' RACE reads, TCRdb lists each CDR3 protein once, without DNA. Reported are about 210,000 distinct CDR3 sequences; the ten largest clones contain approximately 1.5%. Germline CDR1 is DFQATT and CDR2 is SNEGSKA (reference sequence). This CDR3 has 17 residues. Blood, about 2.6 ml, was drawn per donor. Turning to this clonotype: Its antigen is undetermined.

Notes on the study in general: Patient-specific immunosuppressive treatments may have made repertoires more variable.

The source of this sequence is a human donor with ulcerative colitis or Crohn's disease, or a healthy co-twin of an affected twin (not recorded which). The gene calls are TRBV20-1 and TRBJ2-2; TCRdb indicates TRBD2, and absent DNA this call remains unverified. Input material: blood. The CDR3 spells CSATGLAGGKNTGELFF.